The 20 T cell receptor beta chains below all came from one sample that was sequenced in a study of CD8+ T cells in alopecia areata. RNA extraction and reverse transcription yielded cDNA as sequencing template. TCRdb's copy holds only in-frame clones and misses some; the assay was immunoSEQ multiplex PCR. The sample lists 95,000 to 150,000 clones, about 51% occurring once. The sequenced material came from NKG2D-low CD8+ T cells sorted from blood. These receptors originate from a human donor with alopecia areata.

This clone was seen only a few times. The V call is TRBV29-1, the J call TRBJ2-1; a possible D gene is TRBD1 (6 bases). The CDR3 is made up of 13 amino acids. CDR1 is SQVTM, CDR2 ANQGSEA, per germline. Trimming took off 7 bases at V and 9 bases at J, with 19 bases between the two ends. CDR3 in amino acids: CSARGENRAEQFF. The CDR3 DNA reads TGCAGCGCCCGAGGGGAGAACAGGGCTGAGCAGTTCTTC.

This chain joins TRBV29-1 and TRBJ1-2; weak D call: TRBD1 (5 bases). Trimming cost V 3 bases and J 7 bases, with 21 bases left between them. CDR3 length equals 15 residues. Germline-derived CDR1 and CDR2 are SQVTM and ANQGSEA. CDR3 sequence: CSVDGTQGEIGGYTF. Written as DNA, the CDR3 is TGCAGCGTTGACGGGACTCAAGGAGAGATTGGTGGCTACACCTTC.

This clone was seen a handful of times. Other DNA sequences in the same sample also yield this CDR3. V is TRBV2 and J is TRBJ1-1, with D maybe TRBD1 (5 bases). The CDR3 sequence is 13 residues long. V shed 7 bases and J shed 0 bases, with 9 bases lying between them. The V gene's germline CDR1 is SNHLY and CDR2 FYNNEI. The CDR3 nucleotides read TGTGCCAGCACTGGGGGGATGAACACTGAAGCTTTCTTT. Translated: CASTGGMNTEAFF.

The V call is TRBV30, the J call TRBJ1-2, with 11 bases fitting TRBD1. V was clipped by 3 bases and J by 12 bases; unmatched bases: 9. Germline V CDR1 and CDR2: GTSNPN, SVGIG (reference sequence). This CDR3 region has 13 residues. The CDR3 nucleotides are TGTGCCTGGAGCCCGGGACAGGGGGTGGAGGACACCTTC. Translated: CAWSPGQGVEDTF.

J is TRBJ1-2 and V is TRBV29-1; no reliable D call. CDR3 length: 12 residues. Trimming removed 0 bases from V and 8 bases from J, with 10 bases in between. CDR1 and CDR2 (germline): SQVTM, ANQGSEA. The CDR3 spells CSVEEPFSGYTF. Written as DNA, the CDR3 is TGCAGCGTTGAAGAACCTTTCTCCGGCTACACCTTC.

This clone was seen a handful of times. In DNA form, the CDR3 reads TGCGCCAGCTGCTACCGGGACAGGGGTCTTTGGTGTGGCTACACCTTC. Translated: CASCYRDRGLWCGYTF. This chain connects TRBV23-1 to TRBJ1-2, with 10 bases identical to TRBD1. TRBV23-1 belongs to the ORF category, with a function that is uncertain. Trimming took 8 bases from V and 7 from J; bases not matched to a gene: 16. The CDR3 sequence is 16 residues long.

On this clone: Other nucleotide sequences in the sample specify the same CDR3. CDR3 DNA: TGCAGCGTTGGGGACTCGAACACCGGGGAGCTGTTTTTT. It specifies CSVGDSNTGELFF. The gene calls are TRBV29-1 and TRBJ2-2; D may be TRBD2 (6 bases). V lost 4 bases, J lost 0 bases, and 6 bases lay in between. Germline CDR1 reads SQVTM; CDR2 reads ANQGSEA. This CDR3 has 13 amino acids.

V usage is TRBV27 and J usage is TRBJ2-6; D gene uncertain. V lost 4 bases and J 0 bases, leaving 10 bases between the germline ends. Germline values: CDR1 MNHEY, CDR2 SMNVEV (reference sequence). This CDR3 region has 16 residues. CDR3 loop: CASSSLPISGANVLTF. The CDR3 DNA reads TGTGCCAGCAGTTCACTCCCCATCTCTGGGGCCAACGTCCTGACTTTC.

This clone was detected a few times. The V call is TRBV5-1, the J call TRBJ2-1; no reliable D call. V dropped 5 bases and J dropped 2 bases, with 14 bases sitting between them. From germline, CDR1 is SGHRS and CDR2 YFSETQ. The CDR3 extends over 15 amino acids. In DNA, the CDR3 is TGCGCCAGCAGTATAGCCCAAGGGACCTACAATGAGCAGTTCTTC. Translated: CASSIAQGTYNEQFF.

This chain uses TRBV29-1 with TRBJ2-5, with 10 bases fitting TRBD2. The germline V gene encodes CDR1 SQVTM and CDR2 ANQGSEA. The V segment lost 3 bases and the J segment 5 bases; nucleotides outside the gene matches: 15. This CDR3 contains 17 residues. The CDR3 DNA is TGCAGCGTTGAGTACGGGGTGGCTAGCGGGGGTCGGGAGACCCAGTACTTC. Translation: CSVEYGVASGGRETQYF.

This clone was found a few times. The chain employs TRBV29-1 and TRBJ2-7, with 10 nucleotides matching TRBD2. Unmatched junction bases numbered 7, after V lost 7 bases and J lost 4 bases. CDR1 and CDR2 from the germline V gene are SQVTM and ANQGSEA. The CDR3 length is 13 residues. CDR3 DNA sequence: TGCAGCGGATTAGCGGGAGGAGAGTACGAGCAGTACTTC. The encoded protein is CSGLAGGEYEQYF.

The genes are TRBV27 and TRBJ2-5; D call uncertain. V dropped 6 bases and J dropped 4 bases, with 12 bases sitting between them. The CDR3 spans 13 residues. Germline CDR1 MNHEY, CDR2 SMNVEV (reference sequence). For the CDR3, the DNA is TGTGCCAGCAGCAGGACCGTGGGAGAGACCCAGTACTTC. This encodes CASSRTVGETQYF.

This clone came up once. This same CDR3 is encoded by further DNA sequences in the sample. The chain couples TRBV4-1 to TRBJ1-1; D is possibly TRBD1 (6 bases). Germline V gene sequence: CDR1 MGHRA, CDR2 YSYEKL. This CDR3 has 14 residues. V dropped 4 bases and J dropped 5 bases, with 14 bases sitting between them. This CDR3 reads CASSPSRGGTEAFF. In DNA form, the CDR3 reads TGCGCCAGCAGCCCCTCCAGGGGAGGGACTGAAGCTTTCTTT.

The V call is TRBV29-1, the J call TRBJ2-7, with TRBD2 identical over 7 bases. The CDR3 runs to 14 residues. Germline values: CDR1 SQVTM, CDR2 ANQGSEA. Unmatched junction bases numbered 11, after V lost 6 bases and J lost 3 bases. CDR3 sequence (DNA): TGCAGCGTCGGGGTGGGCGGGAGAATCTACGAGCAGTACTTC. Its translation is CSVGVGGRIYEQYF.

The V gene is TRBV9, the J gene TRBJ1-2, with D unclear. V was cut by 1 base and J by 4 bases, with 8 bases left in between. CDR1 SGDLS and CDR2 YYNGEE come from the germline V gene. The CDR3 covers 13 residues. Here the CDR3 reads CASSVTAAYGYTF. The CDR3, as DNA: TGTGCCAGCAGCGTAACGGCTGCCTATGGCTACACCTTC.

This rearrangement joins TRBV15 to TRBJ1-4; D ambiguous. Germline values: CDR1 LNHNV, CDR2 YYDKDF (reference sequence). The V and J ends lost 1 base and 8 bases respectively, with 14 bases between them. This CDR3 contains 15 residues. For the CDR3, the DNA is TGTGCCACCAGCAGAGGAGGAGGAGACACGGAAAAACTGTTTTTT. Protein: CATSRGGGDTEKLFF. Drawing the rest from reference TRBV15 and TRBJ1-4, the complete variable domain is DAMVIQNPRYQVTQFGKPVTLSCSQTLNHNVMYWYQQKSSQAPKLLFHYYDKDFNNEADTPDNFQSRRPNTSFCFLDIRSPGLGDTAMYLCATSRGGGDTEKLFFGSGTQLSVL.

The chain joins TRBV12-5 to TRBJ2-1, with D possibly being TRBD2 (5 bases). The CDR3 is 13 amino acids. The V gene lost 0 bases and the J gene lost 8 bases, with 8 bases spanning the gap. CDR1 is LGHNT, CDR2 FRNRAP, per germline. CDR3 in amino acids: CASGLVEGDEQFF. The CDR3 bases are TGTGCTAGTGGTTTGGTAGAGGGCGATGAGCAGTTCTTC.

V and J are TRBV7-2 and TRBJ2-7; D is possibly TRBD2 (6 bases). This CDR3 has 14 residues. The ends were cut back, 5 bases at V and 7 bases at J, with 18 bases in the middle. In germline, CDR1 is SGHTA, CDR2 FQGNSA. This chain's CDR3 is CASSQGGALGEQYF. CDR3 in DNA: TGTGCCAGCAGCCAAGGAGGGGCGCTGGGAGAGCAGTACTTC. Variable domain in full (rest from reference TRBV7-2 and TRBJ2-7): GAGVSQSPSNKVTEKGKDVELRCDPISGHTALYWYRQSLGQGLEFLIYFQGNSAPDKSGLPSDRFSAERTGGSVSTLTIQRTQQEDSAVYLCASSQGGALGEQYFGPGTRLTVT.

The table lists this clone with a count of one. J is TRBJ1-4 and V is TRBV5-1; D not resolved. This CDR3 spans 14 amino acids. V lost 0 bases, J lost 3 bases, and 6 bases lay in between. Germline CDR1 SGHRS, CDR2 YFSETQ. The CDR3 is CASSLGVPNEKLFF. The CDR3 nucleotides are TGCGCCAGCAGCTTGGGGGTCCCTAATGAAAAACTGTTTTTT.

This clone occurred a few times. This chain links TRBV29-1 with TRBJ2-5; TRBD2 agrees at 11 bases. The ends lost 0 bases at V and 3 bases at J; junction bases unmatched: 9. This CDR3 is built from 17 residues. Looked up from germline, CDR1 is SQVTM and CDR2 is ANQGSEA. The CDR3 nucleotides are TGCAGCGTTGAAGATTCCCTATCTAGCGGGAGGAAAGAGACCCAGTACTTC. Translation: CSVEDSLSSGRKETQYF.